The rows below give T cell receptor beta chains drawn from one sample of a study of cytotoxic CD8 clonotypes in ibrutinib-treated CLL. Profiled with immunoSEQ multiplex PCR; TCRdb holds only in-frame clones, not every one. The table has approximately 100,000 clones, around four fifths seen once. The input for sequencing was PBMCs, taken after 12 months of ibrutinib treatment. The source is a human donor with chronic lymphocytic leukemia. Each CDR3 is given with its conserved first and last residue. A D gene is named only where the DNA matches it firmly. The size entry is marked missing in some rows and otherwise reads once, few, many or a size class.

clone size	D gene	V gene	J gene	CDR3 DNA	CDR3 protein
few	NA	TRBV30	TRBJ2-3	TGTGCCTGGGTCCCAACCAGCACAGATACGCAGTATTTT	CAWVPTSTDTQYF
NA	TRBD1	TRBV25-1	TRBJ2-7	TGTGCCAGCAGTCTACCGGGGACAGAGGGTTACGAGCAGTACTTC	CASSLPGTEGYEQYF
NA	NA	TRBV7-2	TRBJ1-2	TGTGCCAGCAGCTTAAACGGGGGGCCCTATGGCTACACCTTC	CASSLNGGPYGYTF
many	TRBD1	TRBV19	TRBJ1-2	TGTGCCAGTAGTACCTTGGCGGACAGGGGATATGGCTACACCTTC	CASSTLADRGYGYTF
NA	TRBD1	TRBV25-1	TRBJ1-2	TGTGCCAGCAGTGAGTCAGGGGGGTGGGGCTACACCTTC	CASSESGGWGYTF
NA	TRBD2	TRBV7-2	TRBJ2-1	TGTGCCAGCAGGTACGGCGGGGGGGCCGAGCGGGAGCAGTTCTTC	CASRYGGGAEREQFF
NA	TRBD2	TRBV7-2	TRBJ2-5	TGTGCCAGCAGCTGGACTAGCGGGGGGGCAGAGACCCAGTACTTC	CASSWTSGGAETQYF
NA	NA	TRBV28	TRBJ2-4	TGTGCCAGCAGTCCCACCGACAGATTAAAAAACATTCAGTACTTC	CASSPTDRLKNIQYF
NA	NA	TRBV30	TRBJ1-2	TGTGCCTGGAGTCCACAAGCCGGGGGAGGCTATGGCTACACCTTC	CAWSPQAGGGYGYTF
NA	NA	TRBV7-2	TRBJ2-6	TGTGCCAGCAGCCGGAATATTAAAACCGGGACAGGGGCCAACGTCCTGACTTTC	CASSRNIKTGTGANVLTF
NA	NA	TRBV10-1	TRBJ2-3	TGCGCCAGCAGAGCATACCAAACAGATACGCAGTATTTT	CASRAYQTDTQYF
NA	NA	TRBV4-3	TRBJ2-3	TGCGCCAGCAGCCAAGATCGAGGAGTAGTGCAGTATTTT	CASSQDRGVVQYF
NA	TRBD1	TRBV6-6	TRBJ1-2	TGTGCCAGCATCGTACAGGGGGCGCAACATGGCTACACCTTC	CASIVQGAQHGYTF
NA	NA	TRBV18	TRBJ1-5	TGTGCCAGCTCACCAGGCAGGGTTGGCAATCAGCCCCAGCATTTT	CASSPGRVGNQPQHF
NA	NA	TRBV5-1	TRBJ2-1	TGCGCCAGCAGCTTGTCAACCAATGAGCAGTTCTTC	CASSLSTNEQFF
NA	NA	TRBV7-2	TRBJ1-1	TGTGCCAGCAGCTTAGTAGGCCAGAACACTGAAGCTTTCTTT	CASSLVGQNTEAFF
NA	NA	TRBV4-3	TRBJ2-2	TGCGCCAGCAGCCAAGATATCGGGGTTATTAACACCGGGGAGCTGTTTTTT	CASSQDIGVINTGELFF
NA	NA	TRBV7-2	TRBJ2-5	TGTGCCAGCAGCTCCAGGGCCACGCTCCAGGAGACCCAGTACTTC	CASSSRATLQETQYF
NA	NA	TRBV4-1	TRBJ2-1	TGCGCCAGCAGCCAAGATCAGGACCGGAGAAATGAGCAGTTCTTC	CASSQDQDRRNEQFF
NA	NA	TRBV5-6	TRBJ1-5	TGTGCCAGCAGTCGACGCACCGGACAGAGCAATCAGCCCCAGCATTTT	CASSRRTGQSNQPQHF
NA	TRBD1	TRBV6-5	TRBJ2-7	TGTGCCAGCAGACCGGGACAGCGCCACGAGCAGTACTTC	CASRPGQRHEQYF
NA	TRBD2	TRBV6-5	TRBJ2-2	TGTGCCAGCAGTTTTAGCGGGGGTTACGCCGGGGAGCTGTTTTTT	CASSFSGGYAGELFF
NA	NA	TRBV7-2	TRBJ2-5	TGTGCCAGCAGCTTAGAGGGTCAGGAGACCCAGTACTTC	CASSLEGQETQYF
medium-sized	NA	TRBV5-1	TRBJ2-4	TGCGCCAGCAGCTTGTTCCCCTTGGTAGCCAAAAACATTCAGTACTTC	CASSLFPLVAKNIQYF
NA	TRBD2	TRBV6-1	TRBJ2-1	TGTGCCAGCAGTGTCCTAGCGGGGGGAGAGGGGGAGCAGTTCTTC	CASSVLAGGEGEQFF
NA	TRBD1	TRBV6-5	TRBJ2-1	TGTGCCAGCAGTTACTCGACAGGGTACAATGAGCAGTTCTTC	CASSYSTGYNEQFF
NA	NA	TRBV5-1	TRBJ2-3	TGCGCCAGCAGCTTGGGGGCGGCAGATACGCAGTATTTT	CASSLGAADTQYF
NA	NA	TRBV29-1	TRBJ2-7	TGCAGCGTTGAAGAGGCACCCGGGTACGAGCAGTACTTC	CSVEEAPGYEQYF
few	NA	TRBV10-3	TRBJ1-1	TGTGCCATCAAGGCGGCAAGGGGAAACACTGAAGCTTTCTTT	CAIKAARGNTEAFF
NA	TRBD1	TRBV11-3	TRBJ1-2	TGTGCCAGCGGGACAGGACCCTGGGGCTACACCTTC	CASGTGPWGYTF
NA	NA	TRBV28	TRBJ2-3	TGTGCCAGCAGCAAGTTCACAGATACGCAGTATTTT	CASSKFTDTQYF
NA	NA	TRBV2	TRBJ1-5	TGTGCCAGCAGTTCAGGGAATAGCAATCAGCCCCAGCATTTT	CASSSGNSNQPQHF
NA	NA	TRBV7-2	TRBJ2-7	TGTGCCAGCAGCTTAGCCCCTACAGGGCCCGCCTACGAGCAGTACTTC	CASSLAPTGPAYEQYF
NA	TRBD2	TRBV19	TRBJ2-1	TGTGCCAGTAGTTCGCCTACGGGGGGGCGAAACAATGAGCAGTTCTTC	CASSSPTGGRNNEQFF
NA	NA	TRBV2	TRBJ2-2	TGTGCCAGCAGAATCGACAGTGAGACCGGGGAGCTGTTTTTT	CASRIDSETGELFF
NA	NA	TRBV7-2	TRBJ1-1	TGTGCCAGCAGCTTCGAGGGATGGGGCACTGAAGCTTTCTTT	CASSFEGWGTEAFF
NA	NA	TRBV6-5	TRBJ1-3	TGTGCCAGCAGAAAAACCCTATCTGGAAACACCATATATTTT	CASRKTLSGNTIYF
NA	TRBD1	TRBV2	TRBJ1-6	TGTGCCAGCAGTGAAACAGGGGATAATTCACCCCTCCACTTT	CASSETGDNSPLHF
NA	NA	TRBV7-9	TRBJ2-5	TGTGCCAGCAGCTTTACCGGGGGCGGAGAGACCCAGTACTTC	CASSFTGGGETQYF